This T cell receptor (gamma chain) was documented in a study of gamma delta lymphoproliferative disorders and STAT genes. TCRdb called clones from the multiplex PCR reads again using CATT. Counted here are 1,000 or so gamma-chain clones, approximately 18% occurring once; the ten biggest clones make up 30% to 45%. Relative to its sample, this clone is medium-sized (0.01 to 0.1%). Other DNA variants within this sample encode the same CDR3. Germline CDR1 and CDR2: VTNTFY and YDVSTARD (reference sequence). Unmatched junction bases numbered 2, after V lost 0 bases and J lost 0 bases. This CDR3 contains 14 residues. The receptor sequences were amplified from genomic DNA of peripheral blood mononuclear cells.

The sequenced material came from blood. The clonotype was recovered from a human donor in good health. V gene TRGV3 combines with J gene TRGJ1 or TRGJ2. The J gene, left out of TCRdb, was set here by checking the DNA against germline. In nucleotides, the CDR3 is TGTGCCACCTGGGACAGGCCGAATTATTATAAGAAACTCTTT. Translation: CATWDRPNYYKKLF.